The sequence of this TCR beta chain was determined in a study of T cells in tuberculosis. The method was immunoSEQ multiplex PCR; TCRdb's version includes in-frame clones alone and lacks a portion of them. The sample lists around 30,000 clones, 93% occurring once. Judged by abundance, this clone is medium-sized. CDR3 length: 13 residues. V lost 4 bases, J lost 0 bases, and 6 bases lay in between. Germline V lookup: CDR1 SNHLY, CDR2 FYNNEI. Indicated time point: new active TB diagnosis, blood taken before or within 7 days of starting treatment. The material was PBMCs, obtained at tuberculosis diagnosis. The V gene is TRBV2, the J gene TRBJ1-2; D is ambiguous. The source of this sequence is an adult with tuberculosis. DNA of the CDR3: TGTGCCAGCAGTGCGGGGACTAACTATGGCTACACCTTC. Translated: CASSAGTNYGYTF.